These 13 T cell receptor beta chains originate from one sample sequenced in a study of shared clonotypes between healthy human individuals (dated by TCRdb to 2018 to 2020). For the CD8 naive samples, CD45RO-negative cells were positively selected for CCR7, yielding a CD45RA+CCR7+ population from which TemRA cells were excluded. Library preparation used the immunoSEQ multiplex PCR assay. Held by TCRdb, this immuneACCESS table contains in-frame sequences only and omits some clones. Under half of the omission traces to an unresolved V gene where checked; the cause of the rest is unknown. This sample is represented by roughly 2.1 million clones; just over 90% of them were singletons. The ten largest clones take up roughly 1.7% of the sample. Input material: naive CD8+ T cells from PBMCs. The cell subset or site label, read with the paper, signifies: CD45RA+CCR7+. The receptors were gathered from a man aged 18-30 years in good health. Some clones in this sample may be carry-over from other donors' samples.

The chain recombines TRBV27 with TRBJ1-5; weak D call: TRBD1 (5 bases). Looked up from germline, CDR1 is MNHEY and CDR2 is SMNVEV (reference sequence). The V end lost 3 bases, the J end lost 6 bases, and 15 bases lay between the germline ends. This CDR3 contains 15 residues. The DNA of the CDR3 is TGTGCCAGCAGTTTTAGGGGCGATTGGGGTCAGCCCCAGCATTTT. This gives the protein CASSFRGDWGQPQHF.

This clone has a handful of counts. The chain couples TRBV29-1 to TRBJ1-1; TRBD1 might be the D (6 bases). The CDR3 contains 11 residues. V lost 6 bases and J 5 bases, leaving 10 bases between the germline ends. Germline V gives CDR1 SQVTM, CDR2 ANQGSEA. In nucleotides, the CDR3 is TGCAGCGTCCCACAGGGAACTGAAGCTTTCTTT. It yields the protein CSVPQGTEAFF.

The rearrangement uses TRBV27 and TRBJ2-1, with D tentatively TRBD1 or TRBD2 (5 bases each). V shed 6 bases and J shed 2 bases, with 11 bases lying between them. This CDR3 is 14 amino acids long. In germline, CDR1 is MNHEY, CDR2 SMNVEV (reference sequence). The CDR3 loop reads CASSRRGAYNEQFF. Written as DNA, the CDR3 is TGTGCCAGCAGCCGTCGGGGCGCCTACAATGAGCAGTTCTTC.

This clone was recorded only once. This chain connects TRBV15 to TRBJ1-4; D ambiguous. Per germline, CDR1 LNHNV and CDR2 YYDKDF (reference sequence). Trimming removed 3 bases at V and 2 bases at J, with 10 bases between. This CDR3 spans 15 amino acids. This CDR3 is CATSSRTRTNEKLFF. DNA of the CDR3: TGTGCCACCAGCAGCCGGACGAGGACTAATGAAAAACTGTTTTTT. Filled out from reference TRBV15 and TRBJ1-4, the complete variable domain reads DAMVIQNPRYQVTQFGKPVTLSCSQTLNHNVMYWYQQKSSQAPKLLFHYYDKDFNNEADTPDNFQSRRPNTSFCFLDIRSPGLGDTAMYLCATSSRTRTNEKLFFGSGTQLSVL.

The V and J genes are TRBV5-4 and TRBJ2-3, with unresolved D. V dropped 1 base and J dropped 1 base, with 13 bases sitting between them. In germline, CDR1 is SGHNT, CDR2 YYREEE (reference sequence). The length of the CDR3 is 16 residues. The CDR3 spells CASSLFGPRGTDTQYF. The DNA of the CDR3 is TGTGCCAGCAGCTTGTTTGGCCCAAGAGGCACAGATACGCAGTATTTT.

V and J are TRBV10-1 and TRBJ2-3; D possibly corresponds to TRBD2 (5 bases). The V and J ends lost 4 bases and 2 bases respectively, with 34 bases between them. CDR1 and CDR2 from the germline V gene are WNHNN and SYGVQD (reference sequence). CDR3 length: 22 amino acids. CDR3 in amino acids: CASSVGWENQPDSPSPTDTQYF. The CDR3 nucleotides are TGCGCCAGCAGTGTAGGATGGGAGAACCAACCGGATTCCCCATCCCCCACAGATACGCAGTATTTT.

This clone was picked up one time. V and J are TRBV7-6 and TRBJ2-3; a weak D match, TRBD2 (6 bases). CDR3 length equals 15 residues. V lost 5 bases and J 0 bases, leaving 12 bases between the germline ends. Germline CDR1 is SGHVS and CDR2 is FNYEAQ. CDR3 loop: CASSPGTASTDTQYF. In nucleotides, the CDR3 is TGTGCCAGCAGCCCGGGGACTGCTAGCACAGATACGCAGTATTTT. The whole variable domain, remainder taken from reference TRBV7-6 and TRBJ2-3, is GAGVSQSPRYKVTKRGQDVALRCDPISGHVSLYWYRQALGQGPEFLTYFNYEAQQDKSGLPNDRFSAERPEGSISTLTIQRTEQRDSAMYRCASSPGTASTDTQYFGPGTRLTVL.

This chain links TRBV7-2 with TRBJ1-2; D uncertain. CDR3 length: 16 amino acids. CDR1 and CDR2 (germline): SGHTA, FQGNSA. V was cut by 2 bases and J by 0 bases, with 13 bases left in between. The CDR3 DNA follows: TGTGCCAGCAGCTTATTATTTAGTGTCGCTAACTATGGCTACACCTTC. It is translated as CASSLLFSVANYGYTF.

The chain employs TRBV11-2 and TRBJ1-2; D uncertain. V was trimmed by 2 bases and J by 5 bases, leaving 12 bases between them. The CDR3 sequence is 14 residues long. Germline lookup yields CDR1 SGHAT and CDR2 FQNNGV. Written as DNA, the CDR3 is TGTGCCAGCAGCTTATCGGTCCGGTTTTATGGCTACACCTTC. Its translation is CASSLSVRFYGYTF. The whole variable domain, filled in from reference TRBV11-2 and TRBJ1-2, reads EAGVAQSPRYKIIEKRQSVAFWCNPISGHATLYWYQQILGQGPKLLIQFQNNGVVDDSQLPKDRFSAERLKGVDSTLKIQPAKLEDSAVYLCASSLSVRFYGYTFGSGTRLTVV.

CDR3 bases: TGCGCCAGCAGCCAAGATGGGACATACCGGGCGTCGAACACCGGGGAGCTGTTTTTT. Its protein is CASSQDGTYRASNTGELFF. The gene calls are TRBV4-1 and TRBJ2-2; D perhaps matches TRBD1 (6 bases). Germline values: CDR1 MGHRA, CDR2 YSYEKL. The CDR3 is 19 residues long. V gave up 0 bases and J gave up 0 bases, with 17 bases separating them.

The chain joins TRBV6-1 to TRBJ1-2; maybe TRBD1 (6 bases). The V gene lost 2 bases and the J gene lost 4 bases, with 11 bases spanning the gap. The CDR3 length is 14 residues. Germline V lookup: CDR1 MNHNS, CDR2 SASEGT. The CDR3 DNA follows: TGTGCCAGCAGTGAATCAGCCAGGGGCTATGGCTACACCTTC. Amino acid sequence: CASSESARGYGYTF.

The V call is TRBV7-2, the J call TRBJ2-3; a weak D match, TRBD2 (5 bases). The V gene lost 2 bases and the J gene lost 0 bases, with 9 bases spanning the gap. This CDR3 has 15 amino acids. Germline lookup yields CDR1 SGHTA and CDR2 FQGNSA. The CDR3 coding sequence is TGTGCCAGCAGCTTATTAGGCGGGAGCACAGATACGCAGTATTTT. Translation gives CASSLLGGSTDTQYF.

This chain connects TRBV28 to TRBJ1-5; D unresolved. The germline V gene has CDR1 MDHEN and CDR2 SYDVKM. CDR3 size: 16 residues. The germline V and J ends were trimmed by 3 bases and 0 bases, with 12 bases remaining between them. CDR3 DNA sequence: TGTGCCAGCAGTTTTAGTTCTGGGGATAGCAATCAGCCCCAGCATTTT. It yields the protein CASSFSSGDSNQPQHF.